This TCR beta chain was sequenced for a study of CD8 T cells in Susac syndrome. This CDR3 has 16 amino acids. Unmatched junction bases numbered 14, after V lost 5 bases and J lost 6 bases. The germline gives CDR1 SGHRS, CDR2 YFSETQ. Random hexamers primed reverse transcription of roughly 0.45 to 1 ug RNA. Amplification of the TCR beta CDR3 was carried out by immunoSEQ multiplex PCR, which spanned a total of 54 Vbeta and 13 Jbeta segments. TCRdb reanalysed the immunoSEQ multiplex PCR reads using MiXCR and keeps one entry per CDR3 protein. Counted here are about 400,000 distinct CDR3 sequences, more than 80% occurring once; the ten biggest clones make up under 0.15%.

The sequence derives from a human donor with multiple sclerosis. The chain is built from TRBV5-1 and TRBJ2-3; TRBD2 matches at 8 bases. Sequences were obtained from CD8+ T cells from PBMCs. CDR3 nucleotide sequence: TGCGCCAGCAGAATCCTGGGACTAGAGATTGTGGATACGCAGTATTTT. Amino acids: CASRILGLEIVDTQYF.